The 13 T cell receptor beta chains presented below share a single source sample, sequenced in a study of brain metastases from non-small cell lung cancer. Here immunoSEQ multiplex PCR was the method, and the copy in TCRdb shows in-frame clones only, minus some. Counted here are over a thousand clones, approximately 85% occurring once; the ten biggest clones make up roughly 12%. Source material: tumor-adjacent normal tissue. These receptors were taken from a donor over 35 with non-small cell lung cancer.

For the CDR3, the DNA is TGTGCCAGCAGCTTAGGCCCCATGAACACTGAAGCTTTCTTT. Translation gives CASSLGPMNTEAFF. V is TRBV7-3 and J is TRBJ1-1; D unclear. The CDR3 is 14 amino acids. Trimming left V 2 bases short and J 0 bases short, with 7 bases between. The V gene's germline CDR1 is SGHTA and CDR2 FQGTGA.

This clone has a handful of counts. The genes are TRBV5-5 and TRBJ2-5; D might be TRBD2 (5 bases). Germline V gene lookup returns CDR1 SGHKS and CDR2 YYEKEE (reference sequence). Trimming removed 0 bases at V and 1 base at J, with 10 bases between. This CDR3 spans 15 amino acids. CDR3 DNA: TGTGCCAGCAGCTTGGGCCGGGGTAGCCAAGAGACCCAGTACTTC. It specifies CASSLGRGSQETQYF.

J is TRBJ2-1 and V is TRBV6-6; D remains ambiguous. This CDR3 region has 13 residues. Trimming shortened V by 6 bases and J by 0 bases, and 6 bases separated the two germline ends. Germline V gene data show CDR1 as MNHNY and CDR2 as SVGAGI (reference sequence). The CDR3 bases are TGTGCCAGCAGCCGCAACTCCTACAATGAGCAGTTCTTC. This codes for CASSRNSYNEQFF.

This chain joins TRBV30 and TRBJ2-3; D gene uncertain. Germline V lookup: CDR1 GTSNPN, CDR2 SVGIG (reference sequence). The CDR3 is 15 residues long. V lost 5 bases to trimming and J lost 2 bases, with 17 bases between them. This CDR3 reads CAWLGITIFTDTQYF. In DNA form, the CDR3 reads TGTGCCTGGTTGGGGATCACCATATTCACAGATACGCAGTATTTT. The variable domain in full, completed from reference TRBV30 and TRBJ2-3, reads SQTIHQWPATLVQPVGSPLSLECTVEGTSNPNLYWYRQAAGRGLQLLFYSVGIGQISSEVPQNLSASRPQDRQFILSSKKLLLSDSGFYLCAWLGITIFTDTQYFGPGTRLTVL.

The chain employs TRBV7-2 and TRBJ2-7; no reliable D call. CDR1 is SGHTA, CDR2 FQGNSA, per germline. Between the trimmed V and J ends, which lost 3 bases and 4 bases, there was a span of 16 bases. The CDR3 extends over 15 amino acids. CDR3 region: CASSLDRIPKYEQYF. CDR3 nucleotides: TGTGCCAGCAGCTTGGATCGGATTCCAAAGTACGAGCAGTACTTC.

The chain recombines TRBV19 with TRBJ1-2, with no clear D. The V end was cut by 6 bases, the J end by 8 bases, with 13 bases between. The CDR3 length is 12 residues. From germline, CDR1 is LNHDA and CDR2 SQIVND (reference sequence). The CDR3 region is CASSSGFQGYTF. CDR3 coding DNA: TGTGCCAGTAGCTCGGGATTTCAGGGCTACACCTTC. The variable domain in full, with the rest retrieved from reference TRBV19 and TRBJ1-2, is DGGITQSPKYLFRKEGQNVTLSCEQNLNHDAMYWYRQDPGQGLRLIYYSQIVNDFQKGDIAEGYSVSREKKESFPLTVTSAQKNPTAFYLCASSSGFQGYTFGSGTRLTVV.

The CDR3 loop reads CASSLKNRDETQYF. Here the CDR3 DNA reads TGTGCCAGCAGCTTAAAAAACAGGGACGAGACCCAGTACTTC. The J gene is TRBJ2-5, the V gene TRBV7-9; D possibly corresponds to TRBD1 (6 bases). The CDR3 extends over 14 amino acids. CDR1 and CDR2 (germline): SEHNR, FQNEAQ (reference sequence). Deletions cut 2 bases from V and 5 bases from J, with 12 bases between.

The genes are TRBV10-3 and TRBJ2-1; 9 bases are shared with TRBD2. Germline CDR1 reads ENHRY; CDR2 reads SYGVKD. After removal of 4 bases from V and 8 bases from J, the junction contained 9 bases not matched to a gene. This CDR3 region has 15 residues. The CDR3 loop reads CAISGGGRAGDEQFF. CDR3 DNA: TGTGCCATCAGTGGAGGCGGGAGGGCTGGGGATGAGCAGTTCTTC.

The chain combines TRBV11-3 with TRBJ2-3, with 11 bases lining up with TRBD2. CDR1 is SGHNT and CDR2 is YENEEA in the germline V gene. CDR3 size: 16 residues. V shed 5 bases and J 0 bases; nucleotides not matched to a gene: 4. CDR3 coding DNA: TGTGCCAGCAGCCAAGGGACTAGCGGAAGCACAGATACGCAGTATTTT. Protein sequence: CASSQGTSGSTDTQYF.

This rearrangement joins TRBV19 to TRBJ2-1, with a possible D match to TRBD2 (5 bases). CDR1 is LNHDA and CDR2 is SQIVND in the germline V gene (reference sequence). V gave up 10 bases and J gave up 9 bases, with 22 bases separating them. This CDR3 region has 14 residues. The chain's CDR3 is CATWSGYKQSEQFF. The CDR3 DNA reads as TGTGCCACCTGGTCGGGATACAAACAAAGTGAGCAGTTCTTC.

This clone was picked up one time. At one of its ends the junction is not consistent with the germline gene, which may arise from a read error. V gene TRBV19 combines with J gene TRBJ2-3; 7 nucleotides align to TRBD2. Per the germline V gene, CDR1 is LNHDA and CDR2 is SQIVND (reference sequence). CDR3 length: 14 amino acids. The CDR3 nucleotides are TGTGCCAGTAGTGGGGGAGGGAAATCAGATACGCAATATTTT. As protein: CASSGGGKSDTQYF.

The gene calls are TRBV9 and TRBJ1-4, with D uncertain. V was shortened by 0 bases and J by 0 bases, with 6 bases between the two germline ends. CDR3 size: 15 residues. From germline, CDR1 is SGDLS and CDR2 YYNGEE. CDR3 in amino acids: CASSVESATNEKLFF. The CDR3 region has the DNA TGTGCCAGCAGCGTAGAGAGTGCAACTAATGAAAAACTGTTTTTT.

The CDR3 sequence is CASSEWREGPPNEQFF. The DNA for the CDR3 is TGTGCCAGCAGTGAATGGCGGGAGGGCCCCCCCAATGAGCAGTTCTTC. This chain uses TRBV2 with TRBJ2-1; 9 positions agree with TRBD2. The V segment lost 2 bases and the J segment 6 bases; nucleotides outside the gene matches: 8. Germline lookup yields CDR1 SNHLY and CDR2 FYNNEI. CDR3 length equals 16 residues.